The 5 T cell receptor beta chains below all came from one sample that was sequenced in a study of T-cell memory formation after mild COVID-19. TCRdb redid the calling of the 5' RACE reads with MiXCR, one entry per CDR3 protein. The sample has 250,000 to 350,000 distinct CDR3 sequences; under 20% are singletons. Sequenced input: PBMCs or a T cell subset sorted from them (not recorded which). The receptors here all came from a man between 18 and 35 years old who had mild COVID-19 (a few samples of this study predate the infection). Cell type and time point are not known.

This clonotype has only a few counts. A single base separates this from a much larger clone, so it may be a read error. The chain is built from TRBV27 and TRBJ2-1; D call uncertain. The V gene's germline CDR1 is MNHEY and CDR2 SMNVEV (reference sequence). The V and J ends lost 3 bases and 0 bases respectively, with 3 bases between them. CDR3 length equals 13 residues. As DNA, the CDR3 is TGTGCCAGCAGTTTTAGCTCCTACAATGAGCAGTTCTTC. As protein: CASSFSSYNEQFF.

This clonotype was observed a few times. The chain has TRBV5-1 and TRBJ2-1; D remains unclear. Trimming left V 3 bases short and J 6 bases short, with 7 bases between. The CDR3 sequence is 12 residues long. Germline CDR1 reads SGHRS; CDR2 reads YFSETQ. CDR3 sequence reads: CASSSDRNEQFF. For the CDR3, the DNA is TGCGCCAGCAGCTCGGACCGCAATGAGCAGTTCTTC.

A few counts support this clonotype. This sequence joins TRBV12-3 or TRBV12-4 and TRBJ1-1; no clear D. This CDR3 contains 13 residues. The V end was cut by 2 bases, the J end by 4 bases, with 8 bases between. CDR3 in amino acids: CASSLTGRTEAFF. In DNA, the CDR3 is TGTGCCAGCAGTTTAACTGGGCGCACTGAAGCTTTCTTT.

This clonotype was counted only a few times. The gene calls are TRBV5-1 and TRBJ2-1; D not resolved. From germline, CDR1 is SGHRS and CDR2 YFSETQ. The CDR3 contains 14 residues. The V and J ends lost 1 base and 7 bases respectively, with 12 bases between them. This chain's CDR3 is CASSLTIGKNEQFF. DNA of the CDR3: TGCGCCAGCAGCTTGACCATTGGGAAAAATGAGCAGTTCTTC.

The chain's CDR3 is CASSYHSRETQYF. CDR3 nucleotides: TGTGCCAGCAGTTACCATTCCCGGGAGACCCAGTACTTC. The chain employs TRBV6-7 and TRBJ2-5, with D hard to call. TRBV6-7 has ORF status, its function being uncertain. The CDR3 has 13 residues. Trimming removed 2 bases at V and 5 bases at J, with 9 bases between.